This T cell receptor beta chain stems from a study of neurological immune-mediated disorders. Germline trimming cut 8 bases from V and 3 bases from J; bases unmatched to any gene: 1. The CDR3 extends over 12 amino acids. Germline CDR1 reads ENHRY; CDR2 reads SYGVKD. PBMCs numbering 2 million and stored at -80 C yielded the unsorted libraries. This clonotype was detected many times. MiXCR was run by TCRdb on the 5' RACE reads, yielding one entry per CDR3 protein. The sample records 50,000 or so distinct CDR3 sequences, under 30% being singletons. The sequence was obtained from a woman in her seventies in good health. The sequenced sample was PBMCs. J is TRBJ1-5 and V is TRBV10-3, with 7 bases matching TRBD1. CDR3 DNA sequence: TGTGCCATCGGGACAGACAATCAGCCCCAGCATTTT. Its translation is CAIGTDNQPQHF.